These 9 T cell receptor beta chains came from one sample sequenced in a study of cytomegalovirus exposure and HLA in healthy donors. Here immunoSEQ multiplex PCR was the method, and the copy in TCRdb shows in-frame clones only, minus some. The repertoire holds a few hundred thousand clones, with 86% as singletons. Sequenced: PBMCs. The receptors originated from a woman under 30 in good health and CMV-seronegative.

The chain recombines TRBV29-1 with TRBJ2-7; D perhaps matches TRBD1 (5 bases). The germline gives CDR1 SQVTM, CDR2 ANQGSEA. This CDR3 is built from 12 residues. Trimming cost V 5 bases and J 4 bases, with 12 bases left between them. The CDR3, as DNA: TGCAGCGTTCTAAGGGGCTCATACGAGCAGTACTTC. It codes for CSVLRGSYEQYF.

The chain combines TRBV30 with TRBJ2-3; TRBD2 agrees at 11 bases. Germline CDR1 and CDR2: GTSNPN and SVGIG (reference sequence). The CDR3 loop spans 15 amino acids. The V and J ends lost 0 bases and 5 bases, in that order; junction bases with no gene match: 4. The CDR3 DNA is TGTGCCTGGAGTGTAACTAGCGGGGGTTTAGATACGCAGTATTTT. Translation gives CAWSVTSGGLDTQYF.

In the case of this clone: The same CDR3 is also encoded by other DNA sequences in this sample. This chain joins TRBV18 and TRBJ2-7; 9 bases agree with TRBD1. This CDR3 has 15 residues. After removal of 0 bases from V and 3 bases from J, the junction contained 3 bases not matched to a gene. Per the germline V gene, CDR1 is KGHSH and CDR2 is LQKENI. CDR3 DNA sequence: TGTGCCAGCTCACCACCGGGGACAGGGAGCTACGAGCAGTACTTC. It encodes CASSPPGTGSYEQYF. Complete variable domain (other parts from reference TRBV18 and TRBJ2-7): NAGVMQNPRHLVRRRGQEARLRCSPMKGHSHVYWYRQLPEEGLKFMVYLQKENIIDESGMPKERFSAEFPKEGPSILRIQQVVRGDSAAYFCASSPPGTGSYEQYFGPGTRLTVT.

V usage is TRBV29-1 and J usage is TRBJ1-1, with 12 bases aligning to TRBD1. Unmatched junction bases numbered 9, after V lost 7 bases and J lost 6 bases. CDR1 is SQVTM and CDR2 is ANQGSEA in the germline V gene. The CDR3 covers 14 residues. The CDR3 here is CSGRPGQGASEAFF. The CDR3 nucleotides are TGCAGCGGCCGACCGGGACAGGGGGCATCTGAAGCTTTCTTT.

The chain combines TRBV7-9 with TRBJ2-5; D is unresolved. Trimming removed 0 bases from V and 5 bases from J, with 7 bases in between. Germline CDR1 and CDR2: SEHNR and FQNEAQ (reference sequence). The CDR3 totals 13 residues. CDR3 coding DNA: TGTGCCAGCAGCTTAGCGAGGCAGGAGACCCAGTACTTC. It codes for CASSLARQETQYF.

This chain's CDR3 is CASSATGTGGYEQYF. The DNA of the CDR3 is TGTGCCAGCTCAGCAACCGGGACAGGGGGATACGAGCAGTACTTC. J is TRBJ2-7 and V is TRBV18, with 11 positions matching TRBD1. This CDR3 spans 15 amino acids. The germline V gene encodes CDR1 KGHSH and CDR2 LQKENI. The ends lost 5 bases at V and 4 bases at J; junction bases unmatched: 7.

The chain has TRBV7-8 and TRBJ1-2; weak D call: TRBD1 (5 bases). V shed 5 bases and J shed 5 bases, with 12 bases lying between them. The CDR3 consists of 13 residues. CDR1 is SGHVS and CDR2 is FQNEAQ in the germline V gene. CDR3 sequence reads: CASSREGLYGYTF. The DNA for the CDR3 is TGTGCCAGCAGCAGGGAGGGGCTTTATGGCTACACCTTC.

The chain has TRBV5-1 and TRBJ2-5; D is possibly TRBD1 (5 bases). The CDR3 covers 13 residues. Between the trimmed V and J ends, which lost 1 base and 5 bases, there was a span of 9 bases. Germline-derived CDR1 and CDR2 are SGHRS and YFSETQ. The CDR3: CASSLLGQETQYF. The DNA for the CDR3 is TGCGCCAGCAGCTTGTTGGGGCAGGAGACCCAGTACTTC. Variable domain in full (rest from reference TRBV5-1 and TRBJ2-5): KAGVTQTPRYLIKTRGQQVTLSCSPISGHRSVSWYQQTPGQGLQFLFEYFSETQRNKGNFPGRFSGRQFSNSRSEMNVSTLELGDSALYLCASSLLGQETQYFGPGTRLLVL.

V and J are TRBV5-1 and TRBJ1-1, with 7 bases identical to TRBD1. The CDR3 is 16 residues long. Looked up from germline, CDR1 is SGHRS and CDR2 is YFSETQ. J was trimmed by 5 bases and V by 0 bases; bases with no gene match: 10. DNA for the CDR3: TGCGCCAGCAGCTTGGGACAGGGAAGATCGGAAACTGAAGCTTTCTTT. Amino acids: CASSLGQGRSETEAFF. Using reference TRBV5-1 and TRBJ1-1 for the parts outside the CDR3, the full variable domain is KAGVTQTPRYLIKTRGQQVTLSCSPISGHRSVSWYQQTPGQGLQFLFEYFSETQRNKGNFPGRFSGRQFSNSRSEMNVSTLELGDSALYLCASSLGQGRSETEAFFGQGTRLTVV.